Below are 9 T cell receptor beta chains sequenced from a single sample in a study of blood T cell repertoires in COVID-19 (dated by TCRdb to about 2020). The library was prepared using the immunoSEQ multiplex PCR assay. Drawn from immuneACCESS, this table holds only the in-frame rearrangements with V and J called that TCRdb kept. Clones are partly lost; checked studies trace under half to an unresolved V gene and leave the rest unexplained. The sample table holds about 200,000 clones, of which approximately 81% were seen once. The top ten clonotypes cover approximately 19% of the sample. The sequenced material came from PBMCs or T cells enriched from blood (not recorded which). These receptor sequences come from a man aged 35 to 55 who had recovered from COVID-19.

V usage is TRBV19 and J usage is TRBJ2-5; D perhaps matches TRBD1 (6 bases). There are 13 residues in the CDR3. Germline V gives CDR1 LNHDA, CDR2 SQIVND (reference sequence). The ends were cut back, 8 bases at V and 1 base at J, with 11 bases in the middle. Here the CDR3 reads CASGDTIQETQYF. CDR3 DNA sequence: TGTGCCAGTGGGGACACCATCCAAGAGACCCAGTACTTC.

This clone was seen a few times. This chain uses TRBV27 with TRBJ2-7, with 14 bases lining up with TRBD2. The CDR3 consists of 17 residues. Germline CDR1 is MNHEY and CDR2 is SMNVEV (reference sequence). Unmatched junction bases numbered 16, after V lost 8 bases and J lost 7 bases. In DNA, the CDR3 is TGTGCCAGCCGACCCCGACTAGCGGGAGGGAACGGGGGAGAGCAGTACTTC. It encodes CASRPRLAGGNGGEQYF.

The rearrangement links TRBV9 to TRBJ2-7; 7 bases agree with TRBD2. Germline V gives CDR1 SGDLS, CDR2 YYNGEE. The CDR3 extends over 15 amino acids. V shed 6 bases, J shed 0 bases, and the junction held 9 bases outside the gene matches. CDR3 loop: CASTPSGGGSYEQYF. CDR3 bases: TGTGCCAGCACCCCGTCTGGGGGGGGCTCCTACGAGCAGTACTTC.

The genes are TRBV11-2 and TRBJ1-1; D gene ambiguous. With 1 base removed from V and 11 bases from J, the gap between germline ends came to 17 bases. Per the germline V gene, CDR1 is SGHAT and CDR2 is FQNNGV. CDR3 length equals 14 residues. The CDR3 region has the DNA TGTGCCAGCAGCTTAGGCAGTTATGGAGGGAACGCTTTCTTT. This sequence encodes CASSLGSYGGNAFF. The complete variable domain, with remaining parts taken from reference TRBV11-2 and TRBJ1-1, reads EAGVAQSPRYKIIEKRQSVAFWCNPISGHATLYWYQQILGQGPKLLIQFQNNGVVDDSQLPKDRFSAERLKGVDSTLKIQPAKLEDSAVYLCASSLGSYGGNAFFGQGTRLTVV.

The V and J genes are TRBV19 and TRBJ1-1; tentative D call: TRBD1 (6 bases). The length of the CDR3 is 15 residues. V was clipped by 5 bases and J by 3 bases, with 16 bases between them. Germline loops: CDR1 LNHDA, CDR2 SQIVND (reference sequence). The CDR3 DNA follows: TGTGCCAGTAGTCCCCGGACAGTAGCCGACACTGAAGCTTTCTTT. It specifies CASSPRTVADTEAFF.

The genes are TRBV6-2 or TRBV6-3 and TRBJ1-2, with D maybe TRBD1 (6 bases). This CDR3 region has 17 residues. Trimming removed 5 bases at V and 5 bases at J, with 24 bases between. Germline values: CDR1 MNHEY, CDR2 SVGEGT. CDR3 DNA: TGTGCCAGCAGTCAAAATGATCAACGACAGGTATTATATGGCTACACCTTC. Residues: CASSQNDQRQVLYGYTF.

The chain carries TRBV24-1 and TRBJ2-1; TRBD2 is a possible D gene (6 bases). This CDR3 is 15 amino acids long. V shed 2 bases and J shed 5 bases, with 12 bases lying between them. Germline V gene lookup returns CDR1 KGHDR and CDR2 SFDVKD. The CDR3 here is CATSDSGLLNNEQFF. DNA of the CDR3: TGTGCCACCAGTGATTCGGGACTCCTTAACAATGAGCAGTTCTTC.

The chain has TRBV28 and TRBJ2-3, with 10 bases lining up with TRBD2. V lost 8 bases to trimming and J lost 4 bases; unmatched junction nucleotides: 9. The germline V gene has CDR1 MDHEN and CDR2 SYDVKM. CDR3 length: 15 amino acids. The CDR3 reads CASWSASGSADTQYF. The CDR3 coding sequence is TGTGCCAGCTGGTCGGCTAGCGGGAGCGCAGATACGCAGTATTTT.

As DNA, the CDR3 is TGTGCCAGCAGCTTGGAACTAGCGGGTGCCTACGAGCAGTACTTC. Its translation is CASSLELAGAYEQYF. J is TRBJ2-7 and V is TRBV5-5; the match to TRBD2 covers 9 bases. V was clipped by 0 bases and J by 2 bases; unmatched bases: 3. This CDR3 has 15 residues. The germline CDR1 and CDR2 sequences are SGHKS and YYEKEE (reference sequence).